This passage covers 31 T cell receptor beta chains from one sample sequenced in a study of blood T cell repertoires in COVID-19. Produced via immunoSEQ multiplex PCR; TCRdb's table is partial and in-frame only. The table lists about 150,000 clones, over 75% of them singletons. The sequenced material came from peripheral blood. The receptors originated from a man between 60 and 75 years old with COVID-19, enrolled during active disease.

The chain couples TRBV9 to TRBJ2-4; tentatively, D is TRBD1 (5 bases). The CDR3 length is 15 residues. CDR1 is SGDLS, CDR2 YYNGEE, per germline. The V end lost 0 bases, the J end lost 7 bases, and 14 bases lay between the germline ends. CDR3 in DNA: TGTGCCAGCAGCGTAGATGGAGACAGATTGAACATTCAGTACTTC. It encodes CASSVDGDRLNIQYF.

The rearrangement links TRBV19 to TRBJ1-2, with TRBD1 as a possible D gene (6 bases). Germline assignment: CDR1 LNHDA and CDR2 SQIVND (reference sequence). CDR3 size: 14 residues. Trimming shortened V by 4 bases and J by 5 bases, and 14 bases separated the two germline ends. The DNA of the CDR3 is TGTGCCAGTAGTAGCTACGGGACAAGTTATGGCTACACCTTC. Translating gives CASSSYGTSYGYTF.

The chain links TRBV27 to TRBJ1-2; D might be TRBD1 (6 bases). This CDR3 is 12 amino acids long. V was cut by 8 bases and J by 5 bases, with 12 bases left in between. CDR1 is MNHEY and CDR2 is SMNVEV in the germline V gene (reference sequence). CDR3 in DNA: TGTGCCAGCGGCCGACAGGCGTATGGCTACACCTTC. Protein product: CASGRQAYGYTF.

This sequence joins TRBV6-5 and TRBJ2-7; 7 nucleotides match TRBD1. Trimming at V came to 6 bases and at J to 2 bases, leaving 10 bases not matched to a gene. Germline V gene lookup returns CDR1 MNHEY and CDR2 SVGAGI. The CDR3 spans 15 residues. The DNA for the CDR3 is TGTGCCAGCAGGGTGACCCGGGACAGCACCTACGAGCAGTACTTC. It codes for CASRVTRDSTYEQYF.

The CDR3 spells CASSPRSASGGSSYEQYF. The CDR3 nucleotides are TGTGCCAGCAGCCCCCGCTCCGCTAGCGGGGGGTCCTCCTACGAGCAGTACTTC. The rearrangement uses TRBV11-2 and TRBJ2-7; 11 bases line up with TRBD2. The CDR3 contains 18 residues. Germline trimming cut 5 bases from V and 0 bases from J; bases unmatched to any gene: 12. The germline V gene encodes CDR1 SGHAT and CDR2 FQNNGV.

CDR3 residues: CASSQNRGYGYTF. The CDR3 DNA is TGTGCCAGCAGCCAAAACAGGGGCTATGGCTACACCTTC. The chain combines TRBV11-2 with TRBJ1-2; 7 bases line up with TRBD1. J was trimmed by 4 bases and V by 5 bases; bases with no gene match: 4. The CDR3 loop spans 13 amino acids. Germline CDR1 is SGHAT and CDR2 is FQNNGV.

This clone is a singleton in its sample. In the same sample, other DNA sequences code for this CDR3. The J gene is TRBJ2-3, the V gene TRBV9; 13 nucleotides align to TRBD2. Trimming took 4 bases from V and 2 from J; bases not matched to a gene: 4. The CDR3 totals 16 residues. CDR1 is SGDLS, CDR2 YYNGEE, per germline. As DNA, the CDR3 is TGTGCCAGCAGCCCAGGACTAGCGGGGGTCACAGATACGCAGTATTTT. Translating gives CASSPGLAGVTDTQYF.

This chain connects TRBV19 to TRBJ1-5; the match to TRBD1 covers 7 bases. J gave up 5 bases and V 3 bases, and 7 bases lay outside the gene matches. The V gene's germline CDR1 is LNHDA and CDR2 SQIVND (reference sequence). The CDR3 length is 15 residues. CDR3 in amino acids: CASSIRDRADQPQHF. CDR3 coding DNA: TGTGCCAGTAGTATCAGAGACAGGGCCGATCAGCCCCAGCATTTT.

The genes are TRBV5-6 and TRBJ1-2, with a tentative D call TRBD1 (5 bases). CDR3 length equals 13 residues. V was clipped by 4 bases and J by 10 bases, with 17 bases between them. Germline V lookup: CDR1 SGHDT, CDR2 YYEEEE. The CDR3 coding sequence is TGTGCCAGCAGCACGAGCATACTGACAGTCTACACCTTC. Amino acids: CASSTSILTVYTF.

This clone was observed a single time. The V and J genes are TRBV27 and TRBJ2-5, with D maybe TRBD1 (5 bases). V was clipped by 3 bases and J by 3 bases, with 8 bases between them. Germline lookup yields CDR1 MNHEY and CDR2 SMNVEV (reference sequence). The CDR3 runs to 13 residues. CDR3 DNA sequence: TGTGCCAGCAGTTTCAGGGTTGAAGAGACCCAGTACTTC. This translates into CASSFRVEETQYF.

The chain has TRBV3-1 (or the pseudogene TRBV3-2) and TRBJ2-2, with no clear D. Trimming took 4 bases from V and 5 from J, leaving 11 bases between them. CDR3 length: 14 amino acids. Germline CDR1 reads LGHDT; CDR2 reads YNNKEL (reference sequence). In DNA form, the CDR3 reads TGTGCCAGCAGCCCCCCGGGTCAAACCGGGGAGCTGTTTTTT. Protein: CASSPPGQTGELFF.

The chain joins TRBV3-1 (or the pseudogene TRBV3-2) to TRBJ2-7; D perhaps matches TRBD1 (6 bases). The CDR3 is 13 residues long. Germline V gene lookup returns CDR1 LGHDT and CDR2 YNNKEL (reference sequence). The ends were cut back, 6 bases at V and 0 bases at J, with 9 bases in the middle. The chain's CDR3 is CASSMTGSYEQYF. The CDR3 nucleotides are TGTGCCAGCAGTATGACAGGCTCCTACGAGCAGTACTTC.

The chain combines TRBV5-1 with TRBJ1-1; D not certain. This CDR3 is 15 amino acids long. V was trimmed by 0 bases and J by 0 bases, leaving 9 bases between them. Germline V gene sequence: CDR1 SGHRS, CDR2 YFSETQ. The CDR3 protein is CASSLDGQMNTEAFF. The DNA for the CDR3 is TGCGCCAGCAGCTTGGATGGGCAAATGAACACTGAAGCTTTCTTT.

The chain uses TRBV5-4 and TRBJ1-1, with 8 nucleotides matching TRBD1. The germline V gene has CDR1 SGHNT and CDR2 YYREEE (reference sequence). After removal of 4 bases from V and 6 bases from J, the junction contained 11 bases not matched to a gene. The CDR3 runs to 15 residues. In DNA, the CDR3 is TGTGCCAGCAGCCCGGGCGTTCACAGGGGGGCTGAAGCTTTCTTT. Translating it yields CASSPGVHRGAEAFF.

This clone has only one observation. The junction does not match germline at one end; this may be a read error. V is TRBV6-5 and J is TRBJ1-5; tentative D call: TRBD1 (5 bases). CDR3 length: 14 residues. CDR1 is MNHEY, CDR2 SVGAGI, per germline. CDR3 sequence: CAGSYGGVGQPQHF. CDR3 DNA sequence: TGTGCCGGCAGTTATGGGGGGGTGGGCCAGCCCCAGCATTTT.

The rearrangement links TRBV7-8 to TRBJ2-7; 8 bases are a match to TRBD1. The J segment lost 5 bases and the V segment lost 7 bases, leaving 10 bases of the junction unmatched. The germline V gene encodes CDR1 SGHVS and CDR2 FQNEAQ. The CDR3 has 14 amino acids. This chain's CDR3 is CASMGQVFSHEQYF. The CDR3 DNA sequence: TGTGCCAGCATGGGACAGGTCTTTTCCCACGAGCAGTACTTC. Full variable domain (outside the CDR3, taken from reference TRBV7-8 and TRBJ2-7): GAGVSQSPRYKVAKRGQDVALRCDPISGHVSLFWYQQALGQGPEFLTYFQNEAQLDKSGLPSDRFFAERPEGSVSTLKIQRTQQEDSAVYLCASMGQVFSHEQYFGPGTRLTVT.

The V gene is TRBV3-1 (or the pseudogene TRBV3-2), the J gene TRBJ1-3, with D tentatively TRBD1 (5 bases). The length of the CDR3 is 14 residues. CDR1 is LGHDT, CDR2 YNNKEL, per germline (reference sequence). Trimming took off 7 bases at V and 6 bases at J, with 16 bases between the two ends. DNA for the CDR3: TGTGCCAGCACCTGGAAGGGGATAGAAAACACCATATATTTT. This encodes CASTWKGIENTIYF.

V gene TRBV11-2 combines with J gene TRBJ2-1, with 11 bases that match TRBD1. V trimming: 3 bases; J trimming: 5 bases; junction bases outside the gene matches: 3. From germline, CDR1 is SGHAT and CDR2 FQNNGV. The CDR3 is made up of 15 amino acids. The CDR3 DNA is TGTGCCAGCAGCTTCGGACAGGGGGCCCACAATGAGCAGTTCTTC. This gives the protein CASSFGQGAHNEQFF. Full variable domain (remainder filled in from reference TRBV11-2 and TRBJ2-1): EAGVAQSPRYKIIEKRQSVAFWCNPISGHATLYWYQQILGQGPKLLIQFQNNGVVDDSQLPKDRFSAERLKGVDSTLKIQPAKLEDSAVYLCASSFGQGAHNEQFFGPGTRLTVL.

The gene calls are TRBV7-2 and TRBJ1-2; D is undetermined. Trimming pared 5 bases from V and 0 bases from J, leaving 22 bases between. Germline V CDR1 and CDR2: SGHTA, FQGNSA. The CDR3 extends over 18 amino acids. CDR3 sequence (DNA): TGTGCCAGCAGCCCTGATTCAAATAGTAACCCAACTAACTATGGCTACACCTTC. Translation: CASSPDSNSNPTNYGYTF.

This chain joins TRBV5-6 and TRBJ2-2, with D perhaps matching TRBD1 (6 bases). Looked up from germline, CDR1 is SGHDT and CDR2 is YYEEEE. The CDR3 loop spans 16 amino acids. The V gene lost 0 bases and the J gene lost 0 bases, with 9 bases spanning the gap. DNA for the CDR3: TGTGCCAGCAGCTTGGATACAGGGACGAACACCGGGGAGCTGTTTTTT. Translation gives CASSLDTGTNTGELFF. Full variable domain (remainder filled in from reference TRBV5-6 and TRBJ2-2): DAGVTQSPTHLIKTRGQQVTLRCSPKSGHDTVSWYQQALGQGPQFIFQYYEEEERQRGNFPDRFSGHQFPNYSSELNVNALLLGDSALYLCASSLDTGTNTGELFFGEGSRLTVL.

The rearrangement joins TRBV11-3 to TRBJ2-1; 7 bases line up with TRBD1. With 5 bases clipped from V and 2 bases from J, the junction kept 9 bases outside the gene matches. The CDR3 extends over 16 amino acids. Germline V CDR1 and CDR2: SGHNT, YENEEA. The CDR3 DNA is TGTGCCAGCAGCCTCCAGGCAGGGGGAACCTACAATGAGCAGTTCTTC. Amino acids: CASSLQAGGTYNEQFF.

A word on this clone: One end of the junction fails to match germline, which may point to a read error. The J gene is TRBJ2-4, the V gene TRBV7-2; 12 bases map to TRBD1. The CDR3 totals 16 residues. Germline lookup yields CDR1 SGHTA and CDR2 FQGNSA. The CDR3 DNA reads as TGTGCCAGCAGCTCGCGACCGGGACAGGGGGCTATAGTGATGGACTTC. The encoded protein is CASSSRPGQGAIVMDF.

Written as DNA, the CDR3 is TGTGCCAGCAGTTACTTCGGGGTTGGGAATCAGCCCCAGCATTTT. This codes for CASSYFGVGNQPQHF. The chain recombines TRBV6-2 or TRBV6-3 with TRBJ1-5; D is ambiguous. This CDR3 has 15 residues. CDR1 and CDR2 (germline): MNHEY, SVGEGT. V lost 1 base, J lost 4 bases, and 11 bases lay in between.

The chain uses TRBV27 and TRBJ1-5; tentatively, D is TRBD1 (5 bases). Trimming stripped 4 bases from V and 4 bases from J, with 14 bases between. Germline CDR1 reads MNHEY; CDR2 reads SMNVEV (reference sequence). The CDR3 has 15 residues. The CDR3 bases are TGTGCCAGCAGTTCCGGGGCGGGGGGGAATCAGCCCCAGCATTTT. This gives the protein CASSSGAGGNQPQHF.

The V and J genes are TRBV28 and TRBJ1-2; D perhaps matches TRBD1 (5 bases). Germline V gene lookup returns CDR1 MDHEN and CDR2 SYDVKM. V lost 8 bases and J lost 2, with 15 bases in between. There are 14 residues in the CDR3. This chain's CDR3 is CASVQGGGNYGYTF. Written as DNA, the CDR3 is TGTGCCAGCGTCCAGGGCGGGGGGAACTATGGCTACACCTTC.

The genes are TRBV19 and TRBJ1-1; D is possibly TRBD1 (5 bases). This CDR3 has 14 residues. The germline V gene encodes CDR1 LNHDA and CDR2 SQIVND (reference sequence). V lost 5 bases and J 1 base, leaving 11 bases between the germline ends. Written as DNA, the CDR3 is TGTGCCAGTAGTTTAAGACAGCCGAACACTGAAGCTTTCTTT. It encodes CASSLRQPNTEAFF.

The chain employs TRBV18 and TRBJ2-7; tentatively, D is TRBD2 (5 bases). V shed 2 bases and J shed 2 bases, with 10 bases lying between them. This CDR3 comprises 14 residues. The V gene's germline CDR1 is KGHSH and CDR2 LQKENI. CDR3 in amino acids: CASSPGKGAYEQYF. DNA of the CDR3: TGTGCCAGCTCACCAGGGAAGGGAGCCTACGAGCAGTACTTC.

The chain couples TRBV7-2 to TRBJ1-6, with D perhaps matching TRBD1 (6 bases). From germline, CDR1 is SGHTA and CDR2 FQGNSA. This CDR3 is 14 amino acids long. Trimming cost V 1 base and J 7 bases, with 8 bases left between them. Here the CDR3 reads CASSLGTVNSPLHF. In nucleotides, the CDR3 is TGTGCCAGCAGCTTAGGGACAGTAAATTCACCCCTCCACTTT.

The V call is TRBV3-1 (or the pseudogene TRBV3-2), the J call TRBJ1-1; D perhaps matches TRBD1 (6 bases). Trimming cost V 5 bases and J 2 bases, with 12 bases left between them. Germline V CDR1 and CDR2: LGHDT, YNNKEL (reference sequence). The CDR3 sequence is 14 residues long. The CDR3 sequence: CASSYGQQNTEAFF. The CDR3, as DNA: TGTGCCAGCAGCTATGGACAGCAAAACACTGAAGCTTTCTTT.

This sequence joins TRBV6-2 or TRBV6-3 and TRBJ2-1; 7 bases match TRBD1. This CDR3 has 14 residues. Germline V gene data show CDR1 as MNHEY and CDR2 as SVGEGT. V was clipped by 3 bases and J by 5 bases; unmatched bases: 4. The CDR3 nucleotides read TGTGCCAGCAGTTATGGGACAGTAGACAATGAGCAGTTCTTC. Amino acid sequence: CASSYGTVDNEQFF.

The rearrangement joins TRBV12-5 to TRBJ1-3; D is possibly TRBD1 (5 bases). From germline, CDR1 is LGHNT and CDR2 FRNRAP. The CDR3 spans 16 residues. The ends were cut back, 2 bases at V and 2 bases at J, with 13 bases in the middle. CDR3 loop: CASGLNGGEAGNTIYF. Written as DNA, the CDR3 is TGTGCTAGTGGTTTGAACGGGGGAGAGGCTGGAAACACCATATATTTT. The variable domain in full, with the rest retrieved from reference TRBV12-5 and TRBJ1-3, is DARVTQTPRHKVTEMGQEVTMRCQPILGHNTVFWYRQTMMQGLELLAYFRNRAPLDDSGMPKDRFSAEMPDATLATLKIQPSEPRDSAVYFCASGLNGGEAGNTIYFGEGSWLTVV.